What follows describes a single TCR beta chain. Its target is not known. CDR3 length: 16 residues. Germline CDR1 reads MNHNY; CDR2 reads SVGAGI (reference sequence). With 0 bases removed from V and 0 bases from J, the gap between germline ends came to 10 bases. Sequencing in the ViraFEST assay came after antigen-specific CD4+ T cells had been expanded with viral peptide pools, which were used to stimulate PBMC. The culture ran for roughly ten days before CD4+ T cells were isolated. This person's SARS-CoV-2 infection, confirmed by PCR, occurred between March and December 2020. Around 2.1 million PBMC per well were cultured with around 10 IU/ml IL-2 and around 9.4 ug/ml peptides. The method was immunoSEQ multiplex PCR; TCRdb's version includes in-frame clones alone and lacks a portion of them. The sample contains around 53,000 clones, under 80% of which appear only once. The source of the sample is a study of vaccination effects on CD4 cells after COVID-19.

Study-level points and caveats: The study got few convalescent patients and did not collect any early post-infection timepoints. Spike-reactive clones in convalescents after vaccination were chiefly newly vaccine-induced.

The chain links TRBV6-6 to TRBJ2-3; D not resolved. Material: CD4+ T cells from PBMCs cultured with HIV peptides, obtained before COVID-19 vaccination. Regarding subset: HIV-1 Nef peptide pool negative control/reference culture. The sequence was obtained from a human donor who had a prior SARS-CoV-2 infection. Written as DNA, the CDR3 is TGTGCCAGCAGTTACTCGAGGTGGGGAAGCACAGATACGCAGTATTTT. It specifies CASSYSRWGSTDTQYF.